The 30 T cell receptor beta chains below come from one sample, sequenced in a study of CD8 T cells in ankylosing spondylitis (dated by TCRdb to 2016 to 2017). Library creation used 5' RACE. Sequencing used an Illumina HiSeq 2500. TCRdb reran the public reads through fastp at Q25 and MiXCR, keeping productive beta chains. Rows are combined by CDR3 protein, so each entry shows the most common genes and DNA. Here the sample has about 330,000 distinct CDR3 sequences; less than 9.5% occur a single time. Jointly, the top ten make up more than 12% of the sample. No cognate antigen is known for these TCRs. The study at large found these results: Blood from ankylosing spondylitis patients appeared to be characterized by a TCR beta motif made up of several highly homologous amino acid variants.

Material: blood, either unsorted or a sorted T cell fraction (not recorded which). These receptors came from a male donor with ankylosing spondylitis.

This clonotype turned up a few times. This sequence joins TRBV20-1 and TRBJ2-7; 8 bases match TRBD2. V trimming: 4 bases; J trimming: 5 bases; junction bases outside the gene matches: 7. CDR3 size: 13 residues. Germline V CDR1 and CDR2: DFQATT, SNEGSKA (reference sequence). CDR3 coding DNA: TGCAGTGCTACTCCCGGGGGGGTCCACGAGCAGTACTTC. Protein: CSATPGGVHEQYF.

The table lists this clonotype with many counts. The gene calls are TRBV11-2 and TRBJ2-5; 8 bases are a match to TRBD1. Germline assignment: CDR1 SGHAT and CDR2 FQNNGV. V gave up 8 bases and J gave up 1 base; unmatched junction bases: 21. The CDR3 length is 19 residues. CDR3 sequence: CASRSRILKNRGTQETQYF. For the CDR3, the DNA is TGTGCCAGCCGATCCCGGATCCTAAAAAACAGGGGGACCCAAGAGACCCAGTACTTC.

The rearrangement uses TRBV7-9 and TRBJ1-5; D might be TRBD1 (5 bases). The CDR3 length is 13 residues. Deletions cut 5 bases from V and 8 bases from J, with 13 bases between. The germline V gene has CDR1 SEHNR and CDR2 FQNEAQ (reference sequence). CDR3 bases: TGTGCCAGCAGCCCCCAGGGTTGGGAGCCCCAGCATTTT. Amino acids: CASSPQGWEPQHF.

The chain recombines TRBV27 with TRBJ2-2; 13 nucleotides line up with TRBD2. This CDR3 spans 15 amino acids. V lost 4 bases to trimming and J lost 6 bases; unmatched junction nucleotides: 2. CDR1 MNHEY and CDR2 SMNVEV come from the germline V gene (reference sequence). The CDR3 reads CASSWTSGSAGELFF. As DNA, the CDR3 is TGTGCCAGCAGTTGGACTAGCGGGAGTGCCGGGGAGCTGTTTTTT.

This clonotype was recorded at least ten times. The J gene is TRBJ2-7, the V gene TRBV14, with D possibly being TRBD2 (5 bases). Trimming took 2 bases from V and 1 from J, leaving 6 bases between them. CDR1 SGHDN and CDR2 FVKESK come from the germline V gene. The CDR3 has 13 residues. The CDR3 region is CASSQSGSYEQYF. CDR3 sequence (DNA): TGTGCCAGCAGCCAAAGCGGTTCCTACGAGCAGTACTTC.

This clonotype occurred many times. The V and J genes are TRBV5-6 and TRBJ2-2; no reliable D call. The CDR3 sequence is 12 residues long. Germline V gene lookup returns CDR1 SGHDT and CDR2 YYEEEE. Trimming took off 4 bases at V and 6 bases at J, with 7 bases between the two ends. The CDR3 sequence: CASSLRSGELFF. The DNA for the CDR3 is TGTGCCAGCAGCCTCCGGTCCGGGGAGCTGTTTTTT.

This clonotype has at least ten counts. The V call is TRBV20-1, the J call TRBJ1-2; perhaps TRBD1 as D (6 bases). Germline CDR1 is DFQATT and CDR2 is SNEGSKA (reference sequence). Between the trimmed V and J ends, which lost 4 bases and 2 bases, there was a span of 14 bases. The CDR3 is 14 amino acids. CDR3 coding DNA: TGCAGTGCTACAGGGGATTCGGGCAACTATGGCTACACCTTC. It translates to CSATGDSGNYGYTF.

This clonotype was recorded a few times. This chain links TRBV27 with TRBJ2-1, with 9 positions matching TRBD2. The germline CDR1 and CDR2 sequences are MNHEY and SMNVEV (reference sequence). The CDR3 is 15 amino acids. The V and J ends lost 3 bases and 6 bases, in that order; junction bases with no gene match: 6. The CDR3 loop is CASSLGLAGINEQFF. DNA for the CDR3: TGTGCCAGCAGTTTGGGGCTAGCGGGGATCAATGAGCAGTTCTTC.

This clonotype was counted between two and nine times. The J gene is TRBJ1-1, the V gene TRBV3-1; maybe TRBD1 (5 bases). Germline CDR1 LGHDT, CDR2 YNNKEL (reference sequence). Trimming stripped 6 bases from V and 4 bases from J, with 12 bases between. The CDR3 length is 13 residues. This chain's CDR3 is CASSQTGRTEAFF. CDR3 nucleotide sequence: TGTGCCAGCAGTCAGACGGGACGCACTGAAGCTTTCTTT.

With regard to this clonotype: A clone one base away is much larger, so this may be a read error. The rearrangement links TRBV5-1 to TRBJ2-2; D might be TRBD1 (6 bases). Germline V gene data show CDR1 as SGHRS and CDR2 as YFSETQ. V was shortened by 4 bases and J by 1 base, with 8 bases between the two germline ends. CDR3 length: 14 residues. This chain's CDR3 is CASSRGQNTGELFF. The CDR3 DNA reads TGCGCCAGCAGCAGGGGACAGAACACCGGGGAGCTGTTTTTT.

This clonotype showed up many times. The chain is built from TRBV5-1 and TRBJ2-2, with a possible D match to TRBD2 (6 bases). The CDR3 sequence is 15 residues long. CDR1 and CDR2 from the germline V gene are SGHRS and YFSETQ. V was trimmed by 0 bases and J by 2 bases, leaving 8 bases between them. CDR3 DNA: TGCGCCAGCAGCTTGGTAGCGGCAAACACCGGGGAGCTGTTTTTT. It encodes CASSLVAANTGELFF. The full variable domain, completed using reference TRBV5-1 and TRBJ2-2, is KAGVTQTPRYLIKTRGQQVTLSCSPISGHRSVSWYQQTPGQGLQFLFEYFSETQRNKGNFPGRFSGRQFSNSRSEMNVSTLELGDSALYLCASSLVAANTGELFFGEGSRLTVL.

This chain links TRBV13 with TRBJ2-1, with D perhaps TRBD1 (5 bases). Germline values: CDR1 PRHDT, CDR2 FYEKMQ (reference sequence). The CDR3 spans 15 residues. V lost 5 bases and J lost 0, with 11 bases in between. The DNA for the CDR3 is TGTGCCAGCAGCCCCAGGGTGGGCTCCTACAATGAGCAGTTCTTC. Translated: CASSPRVGSYNEQFF.

This clonotype came up a few times. Compared with germline, one end of the junction differs, possibly owing to a read error. The V call is TRBV7-2, the J call TRBJ2-1; 9 bases agree with TRBD2. This CDR3 is built from 15 residues. Germline V gene data show CDR1 as SGHTA and CDR2 as FQGNSA. CDR3 nucleotides: TGTGCCAGCAGCCTAGCTGGCGGGAGGGCCTATGAGCAGTTCTTC. Translation gives CASSLAGGRAYEQFF.

This clonotype was picked up a small number of times. The genes are TRBV5-4 and TRBJ2-2; 7 nucleotides line up with TRBD1. The CDR3 sequence is 15 residues long. Germline V gene data show CDR1 as SGHNT and CDR2 as YYREEE (reference sequence). After removal of 5 bases from V and 7 bases from J, the junction contained 11 bases not matched to a gene. CDR3 sequence reads: CASSIPQGSYGELFF. For the CDR3, the DNA is TGTGCCAGCAGTATACCACAGGGGTCTTACGGGGAGCTGTTTTTT.

This chain connects TRBV27 to TRBJ2-5, with TRBD1 identical over 10 bases. Per the germline V gene, CDR1 is MNHEY and CDR2 is SMNVEV (reference sequence). The CDR3 contains 15 residues. Unmatched junction bases numbered 9, after V lost 6 bases and J lost 5 bases. CDR3 DNA sequence: TGTGCCAGCAGCACCGGGACAGGGGATGAGGAGACCCAGTACTTC. This codes for CASSTGTGDEETQYF.

In the case of this clonotype: The limits of the CDR3 on the DNA are not certain, so only TCRdb's listed CDR3 is given. This chain links TRBV2 with TRBJ2-1; the table's D gene call, TRBD2, was not cross checked with the DNA. Per the germline V gene, CDR1 is SNHLY and CDR2 is FYNNEI. Inclusive of both ends, the CDR3 amounts to 16 amino acids. CDR3 amino acids: CASRGPRVAGGSSGFF.

In this sample, this clonotype turned up a few times. V usage is TRBV28 and J usage is TRBJ2-1; 9 bases are shared with TRBD1. Germline V CDR1 and CDR2: MDHEN, SYDVKM. The CDR3 consists of 15 residues. V gave up 6 bases and J gave up 8 bases; unmatched junction bases: 11. The DNA for the CDR3 is TGTGCCAGCAGCCCCGGGACAGGGTACGGCCATGAGCAGTTCTTC. This encodes CASSPGTGYGHEQFF.

This clonotype was seen only a few times. The chain carries TRBV4-3 and TRBJ2-3; possible D gene TRBD2, 6 bases. Germline CDR1 is LGHNA and CDR2 is YSLEER. V lost 3 bases to trimming and J lost 6 bases, with 13 bases between them. This CDR3 has 14 residues. CDR3: CASSQSLATDTQYF. Here the CDR3 DNA reads TGCGCCAGCAGCCAGTCACTAGCAACCGATACGCAGTATTTT.

This clonotype has just a few counts. This chain joins TRBV11-2 and TRBJ2-5; maybe TRBD2 (5 bases). CDR1 is SGHAT, CDR2 FQNNGV, per germline. The CDR3 runs to 18 residues. Trimming removed 4 bases from V and 1 base from J, with 22 bases in between. This chain's CDR3 is CASSYFPPASWIQETQYF. The CDR3 DNA is TGTGCCAGCAGCTATTTCCCCCCGGCTAGCTGGATCCAAGAGACCCAGTACTTC.

This clonotype has ten or more counts. The gene calls are TRBV6-5 and TRBJ1-4; TRBD1 aligns across 8 bases. From germline, CDR1 is MNHEY and CDR2 SVGAGI. The trim removed 2 bases at V and 7 bases at J, leaving 3 bases unmatched. The CDR3 contains 14 residues. CDR3 DNA sequence: TGTGCCAGCAGTTACGCCGGACAGGGTGAAAAACTGTTTTTT. Translating it yields CASSYAGQGEKLFF.

The V call is TRBV5-1, the J call TRBJ2-3; TRBD2 might be the D (5 bases). The CDR3 runs 13 residues. Germline CDR1 reads SGHRS; CDR2 reads YFSETQ. The ends were cut back, 6 bases at V and 4 bases at J, with 12 bases in the middle. The chain's CDR3 is CASNKEGADTQYF. The CDR3 region has the DNA TGCGCCAGCAACAAAGAGGGTGCAGATACGCAGTATTTT.

This clonotype was found a few times. The chain employs TRBV15 and TRBJ2-3, with D maybe TRBD2 (6 bases). Germline CDR1 is LNHNV and CDR2 is YYDKDF (reference sequence). Trimming cost V 0 bases and J 4 bases, with 11 bases left between them. The CDR3 loop spans 15 amino acids. The CDR3 loop is CATSRDSGEADTQYF. In DNA, the CDR3 is TGTGCCACCAGCAGAGATAGTGGGGAGGCAGATACGCAGTATTTT.

In DNA form, the CDR3 reads TGCAGTCCTGAAGCGGGAGGGGAAACCGGGGAGCTGTTTTTT. Translated: CSPEAGGETGELFF. The chain recombines TRBV20-1 with TRBJ2-2, with 10 bases identical to TRBD2. The germline V gene encodes CDR1 DFQATT and CDR2 SNEGSKA (reference sequence). The CDR3 loop spans 14 amino acids. V lost 8 bases, J lost 5 bases, and 8 bases stayed unmatched.

The gene calls are TRBV20-1 and TRBJ2-4, with D perhaps TRBD1 (6 bases). The CDR3 is made up of 13 amino acids. Trimming left V 4 bases short and J 6 bases short, with 13 bases between. Germline loops: CDR1 DFQATT, CDR2 SNEGSKA (reference sequence). The CDR3 here is CSAIQGFGNIQYF. The CDR3, as DNA: TGCAGTGCTATACAGGGTTTCGGAAACATTCAGTACTTC.

This clonotype was counted ten times or more. The chain recombines TRBV15 with TRBJ2-2, with a possible D match to TRBD2 (6 bases). Germline V gene data show CDR1 as LNHNV and CDR2 as YYDKDF (reference sequence). Trimming took off 0 bases at V and 6 bases at J, with 8 bases between the two ends. This CDR3 is 14 amino acids long. CDR3: CATSRDTGAGELFF. The CDR3 bases are TGTGCCACCAGCAGAGACACGGGAGCCGGGGAGCTGTTTTTT. Variable domain in full (rest from reference TRBV15 and TRBJ2-2): DAMVIQNPRYQVTQFGKPVTLSCSQTLNHNVMYWYQQKSSQAPKLLFHYYDKDFNNEADTPDNFQSRRPNTSFCFLDIRSPGLGDTAMYLCATSRDTGAGELFFGEGSRLTVL.

This clonotype has only a few counts. The chain combines TRBV9 with TRBJ1-1; TRBD1 aligns across 8 bases. With 4 bases clipped from V and 7 bases from J, the junction kept 6 bases outside the gene matches. This CDR3 is 13 amino acids long. The germline CDR1 and CDR2 sequences are SGDLS and YYNGEE. The DNA of the CDR3 is TGTGCCAGCAGCACTACAGGGGGTAGTGAAGCTTTCTTT. Translation gives CASSTTGGSEAFF.

A few counts support this clonotype. This chain connects TRBV20-1 to TRBJ2-7, with 8 bases fitting TRBD1. V shed 3 bases, J shed 3 bases, and the junction held 10 bases outside the gene matches. This CDR3 is built from 15 residues. Looked up from germline, CDR1 is DFQATT and CDR2 is SNEGSKA (reference sequence). Here the CDR3 reads CSASDGQGILYEQYF. The DNA of the CDR3 is TGCAGTGCTAGTGATGGACAGGGCATTCTCTACGAGCAGTACTTC.

This clonotype was detected many times. DNA of the CDR3: TGCAGTGCCCTTACCTCTGGGGCCAACGTCCTGACTTTC. It translates to CSALTSGANVLTF. V is TRBV20-1 and J is TRBJ2-6; unclear D gene. CDR3 length: 13 amino acids. The V gene's germline CDR1 is DFQATT and CDR2 SNEGSKA (reference sequence). V gave up 6 bases and J gave up 0 bases, with 6 bases separating them.

This clonotype was recorded many times. V gene TRBV20-1 combines with J gene TRBJ2-5; either TRBD1 or TRBD2 may supply D (7 bases each). The CDR3 runs to 16 residues. CDR1 is DFQATT, CDR2 SNEGSKA, per germline (reference sequence). Here the CDR3 reads CSGTSKFAGGEETQYF. The DNA of the CDR3 is TGCAGCGGGACATCTAAATTCGCAGGGGGGGAAGAGACCCAGTACTTC.

The table lists this clonotype with many counts. The J gene is TRBJ1-1, the V gene TRBV11-2; tentatively, D is TRBD1 (5 bases). V was trimmed by 5 bases and J by 1 base, leaving 11 bases between them. Germline V gene sequence: CDR1 SGHAT, CDR2 FQNNGV. The CDR3 extends over 14 amino acids. The chain's CDR3 is CASSLRGGNTEAFF. CDR3 DNA: TGTGCCAGCAGCCTACGTGGGGGGAACACTGAAGCTTTCTTT.